The rows below give T cell receptor beta chains drawn from one sample of a study of T cells expressing NK-cell markers. For each CDR3 protein, TCRdb gives one entry from its re-call of the 5' RACE reads, without DNA. This listing includes about 450,000 distinct CDR3 sequences. The sample consisted of blood T cells: a sorted CD56 or NKG2C T cell subset, CD4+ or CD8+ T cells, or bulk PBMC T cells (not recorded which). These receptors were taken from a woman between 18 and 69 years old in good health. Both conserved end residues are part of each CDR3.

cdr3_aa j_call v_call
CASSSQQGPYEQYF TRBJ2-7 TRBV7-2
CATSDLRSNNEQFF TRBJ2-1 TRBV24-1
CASSFGTGHTEAFF TRBJ1-1 TRBV7-2
CSAYLAGGGETQYF TRBJ2-5 TRBV20-1
CSATPDRDAFF TRBJ1-1 TRBV20-1
CASRPTGNNQPQHF TRBJ1-5 TRBV12-3/TRBV12-4
CASSPSRGDGNTIYF TRBJ1-3 TRBV4-2
CASLARPAEQFF TRBJ2-1 TRBV11-1
CASIQGPTSSGANVLTF TRBJ2-6 TRBV6-1
CASRQGTTYPTSTDTQYF TRBJ2-3 TRBV5-6
CSAVTSGGSVGHEQFF TRBJ2-1 TRBV20-1
CASSQDRGRGYTGELFF TRBJ2-2 TRBV4-1
CSAPPSGTGGLANEKLFF TRBJ1-4 TRBV20-1
CASSLERAGTQYF TRBJ2-5 TRBV7-7
CASSQVGREFTGELFF TRBJ2-2 TRBV14
CASSSYSGRNTDTQYF TRBJ2-3 TRBV18
CASSQDLGLSGANVLTF TRBJ2-6 TRBV4-3
CASSLGNGAALYNEQFF TRBJ2-1 TRBV5-6
CASSSLPHLTDTQYF TRBJ2-3 TRBV7-2
CSVEAEYVGELFF TRBJ2-2 TRBV29-1
CASSLGLPDTQYF TRBJ2-3 TRBV7-2
CASSQEGGADTQYF TRBJ2-3 TRBV7-9
CASSFSSQGGQPQHF TRBJ1-5 TRBV7-2
CSARSVADTQYF TRBJ2-3 TRBV20-1
CASSLRSRYYEQYF TRBJ2-7 TRBV12-3/TRBV12-4
CASSEVSVSGANVLTF TRBJ2-6 TRBV19
CASSPLLQVSYEQYF TRBJ2-7 TRBV6-2/TRBV6-3
CASSFDRQTYEQYF TRBJ2-7 TRBV27
CSVITGTGQGFYEQYF TRBJ2-7 TRBV29-1
CASKKRQGVYNEQFF TRBJ2-1 TRBV27